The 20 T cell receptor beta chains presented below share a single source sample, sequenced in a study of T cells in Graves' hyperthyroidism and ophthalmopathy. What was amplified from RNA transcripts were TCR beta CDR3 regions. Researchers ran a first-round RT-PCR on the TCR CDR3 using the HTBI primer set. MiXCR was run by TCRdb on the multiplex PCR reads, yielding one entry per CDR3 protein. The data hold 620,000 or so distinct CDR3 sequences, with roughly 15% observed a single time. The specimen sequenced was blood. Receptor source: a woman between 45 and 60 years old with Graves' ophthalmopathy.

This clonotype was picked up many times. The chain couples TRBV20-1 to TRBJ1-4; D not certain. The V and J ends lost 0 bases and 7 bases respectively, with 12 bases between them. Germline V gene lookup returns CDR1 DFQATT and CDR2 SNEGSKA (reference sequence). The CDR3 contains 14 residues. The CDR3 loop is CSAREGSAVEKLFF. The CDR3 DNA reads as TGCAGTGCTAGAGAAGGGAGTGCTGTTGAAAAACTGTTTTTT.

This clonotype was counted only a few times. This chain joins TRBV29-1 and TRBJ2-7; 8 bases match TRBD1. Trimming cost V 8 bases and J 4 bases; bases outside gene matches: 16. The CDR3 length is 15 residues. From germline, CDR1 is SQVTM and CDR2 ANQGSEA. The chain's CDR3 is CSIRGQEEIGYEQYF. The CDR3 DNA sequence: TGCAGCATCCGGGGACAGGAGGAAATTGGGTACGAGCAGTACTTC.

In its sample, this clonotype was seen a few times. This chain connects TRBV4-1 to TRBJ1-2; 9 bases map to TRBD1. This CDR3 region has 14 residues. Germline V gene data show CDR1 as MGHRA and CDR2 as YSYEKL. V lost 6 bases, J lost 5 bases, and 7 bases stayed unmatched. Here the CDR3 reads CASRPLQGAYGYTF. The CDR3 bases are TGCGCCAGCAGGCCTTTACAGGGGGCTTATGGCTACACCTTC.

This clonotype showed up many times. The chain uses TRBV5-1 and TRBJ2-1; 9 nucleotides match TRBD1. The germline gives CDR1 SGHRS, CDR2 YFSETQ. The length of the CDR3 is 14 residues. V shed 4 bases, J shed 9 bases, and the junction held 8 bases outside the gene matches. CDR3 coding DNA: TGCGCCAGCAGCCCGGGACAGGGTAAAGCTGAGCAGTTCTTC. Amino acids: CASSPGQGKAEQFF.

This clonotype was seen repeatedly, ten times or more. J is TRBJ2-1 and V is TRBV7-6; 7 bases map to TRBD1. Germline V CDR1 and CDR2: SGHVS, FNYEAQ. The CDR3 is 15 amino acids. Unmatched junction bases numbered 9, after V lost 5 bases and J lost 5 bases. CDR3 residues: CASSPSQGSNNEQFF. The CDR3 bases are TGTGCCAGCAGCCCCTCACAGGGGTCAAACAATGAGCAGTTCTTC.

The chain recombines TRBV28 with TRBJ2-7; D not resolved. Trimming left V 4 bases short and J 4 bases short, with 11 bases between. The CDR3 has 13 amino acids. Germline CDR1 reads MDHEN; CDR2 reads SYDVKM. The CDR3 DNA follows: TGTGCCAGCAGTTCGCCTCAGCCTTACGAGCAGTACTTC. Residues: CASSSPQPYEQYF.

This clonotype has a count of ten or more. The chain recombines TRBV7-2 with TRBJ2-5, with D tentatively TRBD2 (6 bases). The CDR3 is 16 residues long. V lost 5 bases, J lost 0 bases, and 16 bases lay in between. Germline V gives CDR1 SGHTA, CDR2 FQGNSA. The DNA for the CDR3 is TGTGCCAGCAGCACCCGGGACTCCCAGTACCAAGAGACCCAGTACTTC. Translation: CASSTRDSQYQETQYF. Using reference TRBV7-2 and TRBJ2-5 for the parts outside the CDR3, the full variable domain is GAGVSQSPSNKVTEKGKDVELRCDPISGHTALYWYRQSLGQGLEFLIYFQGNSAPDKSGLPSDRFSAERTGGSVSTLTIQRTQQEDSAVYLCASSTRDSQYQETQYFGPGTRLLVL.

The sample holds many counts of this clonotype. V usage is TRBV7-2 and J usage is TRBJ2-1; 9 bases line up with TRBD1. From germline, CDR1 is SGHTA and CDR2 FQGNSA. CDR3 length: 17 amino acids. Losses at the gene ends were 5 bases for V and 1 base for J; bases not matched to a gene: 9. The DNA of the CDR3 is TGTGCCAGCAGCCTCATTTCCGGGACAGGGTCCTACAATGAGCAGTTCTTC. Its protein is CASSLISGTGSYNEQFF.

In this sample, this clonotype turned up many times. Here the CDR3 reads CSARAPGLADTDTQYF. The CDR3 DNA sequence: TGCAGTGCTAGAGCCCCGGGACTAGCAGACACAGATACGCAGTATTTT. V and J are TRBV20-1 and TRBJ2-3, with 9 bases identical to TRBD2. J was trimmed by 2 bases and V by 1 base; bases with no gene match: 7. The CDR3 loop spans 16 amino acids. Germline V CDR1 and CDR2: DFQATT, SNEGSKA (reference sequence).

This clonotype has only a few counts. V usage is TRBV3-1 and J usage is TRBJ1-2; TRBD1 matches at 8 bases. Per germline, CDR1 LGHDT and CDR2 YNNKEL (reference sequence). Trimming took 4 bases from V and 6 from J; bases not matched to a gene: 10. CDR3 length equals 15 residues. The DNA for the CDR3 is TGTGCCAGCAGCCCCCATCCTCAGGGGGCTGATGGCTACACCTTC. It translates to CASSPHPQGADGYTF.

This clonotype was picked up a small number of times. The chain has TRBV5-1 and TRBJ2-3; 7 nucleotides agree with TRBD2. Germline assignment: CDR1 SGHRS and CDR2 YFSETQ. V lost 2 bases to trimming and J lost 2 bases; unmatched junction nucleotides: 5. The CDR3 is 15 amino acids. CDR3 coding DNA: TGCGCCAGCAGCTTCAGCGGGGCAAACACAGATACGCAGTATTTT. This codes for CASSFSGANTDTQYF.

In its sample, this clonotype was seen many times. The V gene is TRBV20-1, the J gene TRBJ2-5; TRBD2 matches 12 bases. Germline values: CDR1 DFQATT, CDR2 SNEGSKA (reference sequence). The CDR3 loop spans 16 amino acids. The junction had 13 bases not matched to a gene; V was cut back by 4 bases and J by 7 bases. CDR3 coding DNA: TGCAGTGCTAAAGATCTAGCGGGAGGGCGTTTTAGGACCCAGTACTTC. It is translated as CSAKDLAGGRFRTQYF.

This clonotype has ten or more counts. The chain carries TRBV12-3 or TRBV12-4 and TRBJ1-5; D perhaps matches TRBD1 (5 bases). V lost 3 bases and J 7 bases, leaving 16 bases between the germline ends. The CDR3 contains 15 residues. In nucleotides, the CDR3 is TGTGCCAGCAGTTTTGGACACGGCGGGAGCCAGCCCCAGCATTTT. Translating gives CASSFGHGGSQPQHF.

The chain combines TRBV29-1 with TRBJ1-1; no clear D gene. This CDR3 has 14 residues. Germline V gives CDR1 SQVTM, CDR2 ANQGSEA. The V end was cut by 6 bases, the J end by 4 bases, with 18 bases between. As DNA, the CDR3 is TGCAGCGTCCAGGCCCCCCTGGTGAGCACTGAAGCTTTCTTT. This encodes CSVQAPLVSTEAFF.

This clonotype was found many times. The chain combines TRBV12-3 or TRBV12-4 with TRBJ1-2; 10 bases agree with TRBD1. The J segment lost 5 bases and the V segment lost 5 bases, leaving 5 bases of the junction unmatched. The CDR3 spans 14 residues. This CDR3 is CASSLRQGAYGYTF. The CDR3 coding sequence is TGTGCCAGCAGTCTAAGACAGGGGGCGTATGGCTACACCTTC.

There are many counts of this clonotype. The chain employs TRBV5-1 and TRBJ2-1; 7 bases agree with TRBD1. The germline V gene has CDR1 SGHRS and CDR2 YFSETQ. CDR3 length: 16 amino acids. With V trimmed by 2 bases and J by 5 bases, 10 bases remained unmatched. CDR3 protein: CASSFPPGTVNNEQFF. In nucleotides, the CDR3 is TGCGCCAGCAGCTTCCCTCCCGGGACAGTTAACAATGAGCAGTTCTTC.

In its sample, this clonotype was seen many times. The CDR3, as DNA: TGTGCCAGCACTTTGGGGGGCGCGAACTATGGCTACACCTTC. This translates into CASTLGGANYGYTF. V usage is TRBV28 and J usage is TRBJ1-2, with D possibly matching TRBD1 (6 bases). The CDR3 runs 14 residues. CDR1 MDHEN and CDR2 SYDVKM come from the germline V gene. V shed 7 bases and J shed 2 bases, with 14 bases lying between them.

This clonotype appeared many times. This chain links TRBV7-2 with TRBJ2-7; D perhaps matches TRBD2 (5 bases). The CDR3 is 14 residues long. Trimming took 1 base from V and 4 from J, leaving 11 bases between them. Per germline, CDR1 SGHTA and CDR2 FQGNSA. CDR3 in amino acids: CASSLGGQPYEQYF. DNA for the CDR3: TGTGCCAGCAGCTTAGGAGGGCAGCCGTACGAGCAGTACTTC.

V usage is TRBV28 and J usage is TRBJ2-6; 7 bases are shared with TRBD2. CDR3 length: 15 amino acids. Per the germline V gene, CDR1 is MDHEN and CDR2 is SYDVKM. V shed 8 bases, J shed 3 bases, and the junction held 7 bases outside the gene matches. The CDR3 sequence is CASQGGPSGANVLTF. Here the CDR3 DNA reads TGTGCCAGCCAGGGAGGGCCAAGTGGGGCCAACGTCCTGACTTTC. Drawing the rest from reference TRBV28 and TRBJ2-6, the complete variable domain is DVKVTQSSRYLVKRTGEKVFLECVQDMDHENMFWYRQDPGLGLRLIYFSYDVKMKEKGDIPEGYSVSREKKERFSLILESASTNQTSMYLCASQGGPSGANVLTFGAGSRLTVL.

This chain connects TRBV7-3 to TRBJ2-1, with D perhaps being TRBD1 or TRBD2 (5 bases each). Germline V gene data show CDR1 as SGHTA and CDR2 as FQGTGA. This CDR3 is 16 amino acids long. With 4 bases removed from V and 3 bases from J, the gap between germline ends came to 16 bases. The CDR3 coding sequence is TGTGCCAGCAGCTACTCCGGGACCACCAACTACAATGAGCAGTTCTTC. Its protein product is CASSYSGTTNYNEQFF. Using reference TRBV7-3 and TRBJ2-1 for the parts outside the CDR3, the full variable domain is GAGVSQTPSNKVTEKGKYVELRCDPISGHTALYWYRQSLGQGPEFLIYFQGTGAADDSGLPNDRFFAVRPEGSVSTLKIQRTERGDSAVYLCASSYSGTTNYNEQFFGPGTRLTVL.